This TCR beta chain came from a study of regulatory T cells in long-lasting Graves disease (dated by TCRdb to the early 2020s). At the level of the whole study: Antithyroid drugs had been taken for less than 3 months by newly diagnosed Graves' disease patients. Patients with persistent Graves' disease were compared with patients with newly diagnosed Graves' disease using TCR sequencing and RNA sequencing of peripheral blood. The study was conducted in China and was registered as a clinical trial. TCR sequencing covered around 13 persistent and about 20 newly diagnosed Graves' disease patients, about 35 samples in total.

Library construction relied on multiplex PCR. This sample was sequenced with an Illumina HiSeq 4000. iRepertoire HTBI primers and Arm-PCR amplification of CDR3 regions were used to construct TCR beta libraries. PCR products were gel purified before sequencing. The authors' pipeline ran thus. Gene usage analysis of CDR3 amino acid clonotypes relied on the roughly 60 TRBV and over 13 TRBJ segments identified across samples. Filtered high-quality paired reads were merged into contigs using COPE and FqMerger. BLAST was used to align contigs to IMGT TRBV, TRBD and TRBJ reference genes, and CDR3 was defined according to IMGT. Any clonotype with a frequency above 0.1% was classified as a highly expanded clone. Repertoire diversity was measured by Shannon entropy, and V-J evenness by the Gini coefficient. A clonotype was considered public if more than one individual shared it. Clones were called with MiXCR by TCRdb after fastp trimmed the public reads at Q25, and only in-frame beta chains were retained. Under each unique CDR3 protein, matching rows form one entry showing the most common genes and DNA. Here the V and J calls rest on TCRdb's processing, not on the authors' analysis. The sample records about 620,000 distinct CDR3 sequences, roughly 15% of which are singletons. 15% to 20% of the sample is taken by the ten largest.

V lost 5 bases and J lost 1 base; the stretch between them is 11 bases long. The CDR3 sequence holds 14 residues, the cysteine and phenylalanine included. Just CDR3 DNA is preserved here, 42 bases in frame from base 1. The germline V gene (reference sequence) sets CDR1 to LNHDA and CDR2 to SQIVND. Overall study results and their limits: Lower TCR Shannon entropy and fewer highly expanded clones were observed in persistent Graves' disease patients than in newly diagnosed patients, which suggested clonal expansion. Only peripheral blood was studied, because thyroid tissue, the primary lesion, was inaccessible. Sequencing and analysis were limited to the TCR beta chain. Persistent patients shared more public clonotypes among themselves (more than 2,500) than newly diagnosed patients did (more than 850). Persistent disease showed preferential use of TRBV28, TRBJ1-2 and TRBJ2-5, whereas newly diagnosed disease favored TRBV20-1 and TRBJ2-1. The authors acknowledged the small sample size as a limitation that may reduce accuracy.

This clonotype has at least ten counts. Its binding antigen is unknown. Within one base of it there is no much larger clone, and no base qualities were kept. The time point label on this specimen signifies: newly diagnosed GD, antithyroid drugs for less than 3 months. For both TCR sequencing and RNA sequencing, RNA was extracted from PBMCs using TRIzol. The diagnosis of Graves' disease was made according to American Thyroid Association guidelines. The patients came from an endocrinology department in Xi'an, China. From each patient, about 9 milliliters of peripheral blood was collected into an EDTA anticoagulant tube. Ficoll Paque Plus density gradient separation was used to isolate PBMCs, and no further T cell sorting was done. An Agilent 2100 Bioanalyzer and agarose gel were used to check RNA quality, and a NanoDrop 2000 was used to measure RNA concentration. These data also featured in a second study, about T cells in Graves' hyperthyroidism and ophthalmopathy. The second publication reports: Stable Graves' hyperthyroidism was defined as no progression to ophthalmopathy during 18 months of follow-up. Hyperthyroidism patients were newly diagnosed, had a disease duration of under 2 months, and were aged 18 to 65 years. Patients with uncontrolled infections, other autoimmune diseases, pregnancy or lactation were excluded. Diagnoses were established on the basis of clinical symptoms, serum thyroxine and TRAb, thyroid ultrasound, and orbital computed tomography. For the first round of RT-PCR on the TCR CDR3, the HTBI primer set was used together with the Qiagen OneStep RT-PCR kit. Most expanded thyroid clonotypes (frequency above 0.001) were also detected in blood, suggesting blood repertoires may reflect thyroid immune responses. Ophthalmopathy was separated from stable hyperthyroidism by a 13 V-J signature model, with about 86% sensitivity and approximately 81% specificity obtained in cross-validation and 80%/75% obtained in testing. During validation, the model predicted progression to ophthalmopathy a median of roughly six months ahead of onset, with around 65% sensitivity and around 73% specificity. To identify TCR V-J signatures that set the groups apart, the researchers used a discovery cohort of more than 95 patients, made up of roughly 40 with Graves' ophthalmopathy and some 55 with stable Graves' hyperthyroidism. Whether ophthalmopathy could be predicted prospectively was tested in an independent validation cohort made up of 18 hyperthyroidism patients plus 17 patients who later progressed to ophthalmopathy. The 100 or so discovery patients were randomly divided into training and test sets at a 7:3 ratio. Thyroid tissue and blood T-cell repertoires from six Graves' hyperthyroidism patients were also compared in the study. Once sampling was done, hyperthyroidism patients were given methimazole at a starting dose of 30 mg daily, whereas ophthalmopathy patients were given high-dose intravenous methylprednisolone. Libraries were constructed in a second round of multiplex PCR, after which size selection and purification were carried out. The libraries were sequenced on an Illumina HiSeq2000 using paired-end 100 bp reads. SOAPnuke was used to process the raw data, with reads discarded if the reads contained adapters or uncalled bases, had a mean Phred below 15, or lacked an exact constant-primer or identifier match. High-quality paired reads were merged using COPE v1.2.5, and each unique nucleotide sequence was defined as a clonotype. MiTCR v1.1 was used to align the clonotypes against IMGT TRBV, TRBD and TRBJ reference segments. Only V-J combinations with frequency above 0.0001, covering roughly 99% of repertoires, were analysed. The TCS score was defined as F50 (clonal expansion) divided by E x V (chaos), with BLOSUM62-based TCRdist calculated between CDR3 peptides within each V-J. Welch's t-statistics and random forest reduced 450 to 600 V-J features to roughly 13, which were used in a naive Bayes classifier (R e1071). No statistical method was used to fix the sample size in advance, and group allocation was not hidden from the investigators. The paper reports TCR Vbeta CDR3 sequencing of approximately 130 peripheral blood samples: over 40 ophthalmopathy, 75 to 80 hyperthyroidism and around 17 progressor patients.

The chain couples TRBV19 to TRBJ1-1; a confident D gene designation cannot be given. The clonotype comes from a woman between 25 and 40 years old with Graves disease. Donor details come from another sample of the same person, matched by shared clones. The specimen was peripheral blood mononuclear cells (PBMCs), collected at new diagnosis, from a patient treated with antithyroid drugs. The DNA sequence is TGTGCCAGTAGTCCCGGACGGGAGAACACTGAAGCTTTCTTT. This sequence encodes CASSPGRENTEAFF.